This TCR beta chain was observed in a study of Tregs in tolerant kidney transplant recipients (dated by TCRdb to about 2019). Study-level background: The study applied TCRbeta sequencing to find donor-specific regulatory T cells before combined kidney and bone marrow transplantation and then followed those same cells after transplant. Several methods of expanding Tregs specific for an allogeneic donor were compared by TCRbeta repertoire sequencing in 3 healthy controls. The paper's findings and limits, for the study overall: Expanding Tregs with activated donor B cells appeared to identify the most biologically relevant and donor-specific TCRbeta repertoire. Because the study included only a small number of patients, the results must be confirmed in larger populations and under other immunosuppression protocols. Biological reproducibility was not directly assessed, although technical replication error appeared to be minimal.

The CDR1 and CDR2 encoded by the germline V gene are LGHNA and YNFKEQ. V loses 0 bases of germline sequence and J loses 7 bases, and the interval between the two ends is 18 bases. Spanning cysteine to phenylalanine, the CDR3 consists of 17 amino acids. Just the 51-base CDR3 DNA is kept, in frame starting at base 1. Unstimulated Tregs (CD4+CD25+CD127-), CD4+ non-Tregs (CD4+CD25-), CD4 and CD8 cells were FACS-sorted from thawed PBMCs. Blood from healthy controls was obtained either as purchased buffy coats or from healthy volunteers. Healthy control blood was processed to PBMCs with a Ficoll density gradient and then cryopreserved, whereas patient PBMCs were collected both before and after transplant. Genomic DNA was extracted from sorted cells with the QIAGEN DNeasy Blood and Tissue Kit for TCRbeta CDR3 sequencing. Through immunoSEQ, high-throughput TCRbeta CDR3 sequencing was done commercially, including PCR amplification with internal controls and bias correction. The source study handled its data this way. Unique productive TCRbeta sequences were defined by CDR3 nucleotide sequence where primers matched, and otherwise by CDR3 amino acid sequence together with Vbeta and Jbeta genes. Sorting error was corrected by removing sequences shared between sorted populations at a frequency ratio of 2:1 or less, and the remaining shared sequences were assigned to the higher population. A sequence was defined as donor-reactive if the sequence was expanded at least 5-fold in CFSE-low cells compared with unstimulated cells and had a frequency of at least 0.01% in CFSE-low cells. Repertoire divergence was quantified by Jensen-Shannon divergence using the top 100 TCRbeta sequences ranked by frequency. For samples with multiple sequencing runs, sorting error was corrected separately for each run before the runs were pooled. What TCRdb holds here is the immuneACCESS table cut down to in-frame rearrangements. Part of the clones is not present; checked against another copy, under half of the missing clones reflect an unresolved V gene, and the others are unexplained. The V and J calls and clone size come from that table; D and trimming were worked out from the DNA. The sample data list some 88,000 clones, and just over 90% of these were observed just once. The top ten clones comprise approximately 4.8% of the sample.

Concerning this clone: Its binding antigen is unknown. Per-base qualities were not stored, and no clone one base away is much larger.

Specimen: CD8+ T cells from blood. The sequence was obtained from a human donor in good health. The sequence links TRBV4-2 to TRBJ1-4; the D gene is perhaps TRBD1, on 5 matching bases. The DNA sequence follows: TGTGCCAGCAGCCAAGAACTGTGGGGCAGGTCGGTTGAAAAACTGTTTTTT. Protein translation: CASSQELWGRSVEKLFF.